This TCR beta chain was obtained from a study of T cell changes during pregnancy in multiple sclerosis. Between the trimmed V and J ends, which lost 5 bases and 3 bases, there was a span of 10 bases. This CDR3 is 14 amino acids long. Germline V gene sequence: CDR1 MNHEY, CDR2 SVGAGI. Sequenced by immunoSEQ multiplex PCR; TCRdb stores in-frame clones only, minus some. The sample carries 84,000 or so clones, about 94% recorded once. The chain couples TRBV6-5 to TRBJ2-2, with D possibly TRBD1 on 6 matching bases. The TCR was taken from a female donor with multiple sclerosis, enrolled in a pregnancy study. This material consisted of peripheral blood, taken in the third trimester of pregnancy. The CDR3 loop reads CASSQTGYTGELFF. The CDR3 DNA follows: TGTGCCAGCAGTCAAACAGGGTACACCGGGGAGCTGTTTTTT.